This T cell receptor beta chain was identified in a study of graft-versus-host responses after intestinal transplantation. Study overall: Grafts that recipients had were multivisceral, liver-intestinal, or isolated intestinal transplants. Every recipient had anti-thymocyte globulin induction and around 3 years of tacrolimus plus steroids. Notes on the study in general: Some patients had graft-donor T cell macrochimerism. In their allografts, the ratios of graft-versus-host to host-versus-graft T cell clones were high.

The CDR3 consists of 16 residues. The germline V gene has CDR1 MNHEY and CDR2 SVGAGI. J gave up 3 bases and V 0 bases, and 7 bases lay outside the gene matches. About this clone: Its antigen is unidentified.

Measured with immunoSEQ multiplex PCR; TCRdb has only the in-frame clones, and not every one. This table has tens of thousands of clones, 92% appearing once. The specimen was bone marrow, collected approximately 700 days after intestinal transplantation. The chain couples TRBV6-5 to TRBJ1-2, with 7 bases lining up with TRBD1. The sequence came from a human patient who received an intestinal transplant, so some T cells may come from the graft donor. CDR3 residues: CASSYSEGAVDYGYTF. CDR3 coding DNA: TGTGCCAGCAGTTACTCGGAGGGGGCGGTTGACTATGGCTACACCTTC.